A single T cell receptor (beta chain) is shown here with its context. The data were obtained in a study of response to subunit inactivated influenza vaccine. There are 16 residues in the CDR3. V shed 4 bases, J shed 2 bases, and the junction held 6 bases outside the gene matches. Germline V gene sequence: CDR1 MNHNS, CDR2 SASEGT. MiXCR was run by TCRdb on the RT-PCR reads, yielding one entry per CDR3 protein. The sample contains about 570,000 distinct CDR3 sequences, about 10% of which appear only once. Separately, the same data were catalogued under a study of T cells expressing NK-cell markers. As that report states: Production of TCR beta cDNA relied on 5'RACE template switching with UMIs. Repertoire data for TCR beta were derived from sorted T cells (CD3+CD56+NKG2C+, CD3+CD56+NKG2C- and CD3+CD56-NKG2C+). The eight sequenced donors comprised seven who were HCMV-seropositive and one who was seronegative. In a handful of donors, dominant CD3+CD56+NKG2C+ clones formed roughly 1.0-7.5% of CD8+ cells. These same clonotypes (in several donors) also led the CD3+CD56-NKG2C+ fraction.

Sequenced material: PBMCs from blood, taken on the day of vaccination. The J gene is TRBJ2-5, the V gene TRBV6-1; 11 bases line up with TRBD2. The TCR was taken from a man aged 50-60 years who received an inactivated influenza vaccine. CDR3 nucleotide sequence: TGTGCCAGCAGTGTGTGGACTAGCGGGTTTCAAGAGACCCAGTACTTC. Protein product: CASSVWTSGFQETQYF.